Given below is one T cell receptor beta chain in context. At one end, the junction sequence differs from germline, possibly due to a read error. Sample-barcoded 5' priming and a J-beta primer mix drove a second PCR of roughly 6 to 12 cycles. TCRdb ran MiXCR on the 5' RACE reads and lists one entry per CDR3 protein. The data show around 1,000,000 distinct CDR3 sequences, roughly 24% seen once. This CDR3 is built from 15 residues. Germline values: CDR1 SGHVS, CDR2 FNYEAQ. The sample is drawn from a study of blood T cells in healthy people across ages. This same sample was also part of a study on T cells of mothers and their children.

The clonotype was recovered from a girl under 10 years old in good health. Sequenced material: blood. The chain carries TRBV7-6 and TRBJ2-1, with 10 positions matching TRBD1. The CDR3, as DNA: TGTGCCAGCAGTCCCGGGACAGGGGCTATCAATAAGCAGTTCTTC. Residues: CASSPGTGAINKQFF. The full variable domain, in which reference TRBV7-6 and TRBJ2-1 provide the parts outside the CDR3, is GAGVSQSPRYKVTKRGQDVALRCDPISGHVSLYWYRQALGQGPEFLTYFNYEAQQDKSGLPNDRFSAERPEGSISTLTIQRTEQRDSAMYRCASSPGTGAINKQFFGPGTRLTVL.